These 2 T cell receptor beta chains came from one sample sequenced in a study of T cells in pancreatic ductal adenocarcinoma. Here immunoSEQ multiplex PCR was the method, and the copy in TCRdb shows in-frame clones only, minus some. The repertoire holds just under 30,000 clones, with around 90% as singletons. Surgery without prior neoadjuvant therapy was the treatment of the selected pancreatic ductal adenocarcinoma patients. The sample was PBMCs. The receptors derive from a human donor with pancreatic ductal adenocarcinoma.

This chain joins TRBV15 and TRBJ1-3; D ambiguous. Between the trimmed V and J ends, which lost 1 base and 1 base, there was a span of 5 bases. The CDR3 sequence is 14 residues long. Looked up from germline, CDR1 is LNHNV and CDR2 is YYDKDF (reference sequence). The CDR3 coding sequence is TGTGCCACCAGCAGAGGGTCTTCTGGAAACACCATATATTTT. Amino acid sequence: CATSRGSSGNTIYF.

This chain links TRBV6-6 with TRBJ2-2; D gene uncertain. Per germline, CDR1 MNHNY and CDR2 SVGAGI (reference sequence). This CDR3 is built from 12 residues. With 6 bases removed from V and 0 bases from J, the gap between germline ends came to 2 bases. The CDR3 is CASSPNTGELFF. The CDR3 bases are TGTGCCAGCAGCCCGAACACCGGGGAGCTGTTTTTT.